A single sample is the source of the 18 T cell receptor beta chains below, sequenced in a study of cytomegalovirus exposure and HLA in healthy donors. With 60 Vbeta and 13 Jbeta primers, the PCR was carried out. Sequencing was performed with immunoSEQ multiplex PCR; in TCRdb, only in-frame clones are kept and a portion is missing. Here the sample table reports about 160,000 clones. Sequencing used PBMCs. All receptors come from a man aged 25-45 years in good health and CMV-seronegative.

This chain uses TRBV18 with TRBJ2-2; a possible D gene is TRBD1 (6 bases). This CDR3 spans 17 amino acids. Germline lookup yields CDR1 KGHSH and CDR2 LQKENI. The ends were cut back, 2 bases at V and 7 bases at J, with 20 bases in the middle. CDR3 sequence reads: CASSPGPRTRGGGELFF. DNA for the CDR3: TGTGCCAGCTCACCAGGACCGAGGACCCGAGGGGGCGGGGAGCTGTTTTTT.

J is TRBJ1-5 and V is TRBV2; TRBD1 aligns across 7 bases. The CDR3 has 16 residues. Germline CDR1 is SNHLY and CDR2 is FYNNEI. V was pared by 6 bases and J by 7 bases, with 15 bases of the junction left unmatched. As DNA, the CDR3 is TGTGCCAGCAGACCCGGACAGGCATCCTTTGGGCAGCCCCAGCATTTT. Amino acids: CASRPGQASFGQPQHF. The whole variable domain, remainder taken from reference TRBV2 and TRBJ1-5, is EPEVTQTPSHQVTQMGQEVILRCVPISNHLYFYWYRQILGQKVEFLVSFYNNEISEKSEIFDDQFSVERPDGSNFTLKIRSTKLEDSAMYFCASRPGQASFGQPQHFGDGTRLSIL.

The rearrangement links TRBV7-9 to TRBJ2-1; 7 bases agree with TRBD1. Germline values: CDR1 SEHNR, CDR2 FQNEAQ (reference sequence). The trim removed 3 bases at V and 8 bases at J, leaving 7 bases unmatched. The CDR3 is made up of 14 amino acids. The CDR3 region is CASSLRQGVDEQFF. The CDR3 nucleotides are TGTGCCAGCAGCTTGAGACAGGGTGTCGATGAGCAGTTCTTC.

The CDR3: CAIRSGSSSYEQYF. The CDR3 DNA follows: TGTGCCATCAGGAGCGGGAGCAGCTCCTACGAGCAGTACTTC. The chain combines TRBV10-3 with TRBJ2-7; 8 positions agree with TRBD2. This CDR3 has 14 amino acids. Trimming cost V 6 bases and J 0 bases; bases outside gene matches: 4. From germline, CDR1 is ENHRY and CDR2 SYGVKD.

V is TRBV6-5 and J is TRBJ1-2; D call uncertain. This CDR3 comprises 12 residues. CDR1 and CDR2 from the germline V gene are MNHEY and SVGAGI. V was clipped by 6 bases and J by 0 bases, with 5 bases between them. Written as DNA, the CDR3 is TGTGCCAGCAGGCAGACTAACTATGGCTACACCTTC. Its translation: CASRQTNYGYTF.

V usage is TRBV30 and J usage is TRBJ2-3; D is uncertain. Germline lookup yields CDR1 GTSNPN and CDR2 SVGIG (reference sequence). This CDR3 contains 12 residues. The V end was cut by 5 bases, the J end by 2 bases, with 8 bases between. The CDR3 DNA sequence: TGTGCCTGGGTTGGGCCCACAGATACGCAGTATTTT. It translates to CAWVGPTDTQYF.

J is TRBJ1-2 and V is TRBV18; 7 bases align to TRBD1. Germline CDR1 is KGHSH and CDR2 is LQKENI. CDR3 length equals 14 residues. V trimming: 1 base; J trimming: 8 bases; junction bases outside the gene matches: 7. The CDR3 protein is CASSPLRDSRGYTF. Here the CDR3 DNA reads TGTGCCAGCTCACCACTTCGGGACAGTAGGGGCTACACCTTC.

The chain combines TRBV28 with TRBJ1-5; 7 positions match TRBD1. Losses at the gene ends were 3 bases for V and 4 bases for J; bases not matched to a gene: 3. The CDR3 is 14 residues long. Germline V gives CDR1 MDHEN, CDR2 SYDVKM. The CDR3 DNA follows: TGTGCCAGCAGTTTCCGGGACAGAAATCAGCCCCAGCATTTT. This translates into CASSFRDRNQPQHF.

The rearrangement uses TRBV19 and TRBJ2-1; a weak D match, TRBD2 (6 bases). V was cut by 3 bases and J by 5 bases, with 11 bases left in between. The CDR3 is 14 residues long. Germline CDR1 reads LNHDA; CDR2 reads SQIVND (reference sequence). Written as DNA, the CDR3 is TGTGCCAGTAGTATCTGGGGACTCGACAATGAGCAGTTCTTC. Translated: CASSIWGLDNEQFF.

The chain employs TRBV7-2 and TRBJ2-7; tentatively, D is TRBD1 (5 bases). V was cut by 0 bases and J by 6 bases, with 9 bases left in between. The CDR3 loop spans 13 amino acids. In germline, CDR1 is SGHTA, CDR2 FQGNSA. The CDR3 nucleotides read TGTGCCAGCAGCTTAGCGCAGGGAAGCGAGCAGTACTTC. Amino acids: CASSLAQGSEQYF.

This chain connects TRBV5-4 to TRBJ2-2; 8 nucleotides match TRBD2. After removal of 1 base from V and 5 bases from J, the junction contained 10 bases not matched to a gene. The CDR3 consists of 17 residues. The V gene's germline CDR1 is SGHNT and CDR2 YYREEE (reference sequence). DNA for the CDR3: TGTGCCAGCAGCTTGATGATAGCGGGACCTCGGACCGGGGAGCTGTTTTTT. This gives the protein CASSLMIAGPRTGELFF.

This chain connects TRBV10-1 to TRBJ2-5; D is possibly TRBD1 (6 bases). Germline lookup yields CDR1 WNHNN and CDR2 SYGVQD (reference sequence). Between the trimmed V and J ends, which lost 10 bases and 4 bases, there was a span of 13 bases. The CDR3 consists of 12 residues. For the CDR3, the DNA is TGCGCCACATCGGACAGCCCAGAGACCCAGTACTTC. It codes for CATSDSPETQYF.

J is TRBJ2-7 and V is TRBV30; TRBD2 aligns across 7 bases. The germline V gene encodes CDR1 GTSNPN and CDR2 SVGIG (reference sequence). The CDR3 is 13 amino acids. The ends lost 1 base at V and 4 bases at J; junction bases unmatched: 4. CDR3 bases: TGTGCCTGGAGTGCGCTAGCGGCTTACGAGCAGTACTTC. Protein: CAWSALAAYEQYF.

This chain joins TRBV7-9 and TRBJ1-2; TRBD1 matches at 9 bases. CDR1 is SEHNR and CDR2 is FQNEAQ in the germline V gene (reference sequence). The CDR3 is made up of 15 amino acids. Trimming took 4 bases from V and 5 from J; bases not matched to a gene: 8. The CDR3 region is CASSSSGQGFYGYTF. Here the CDR3 DNA reads TGTGCCAGCAGCTCCTCGGGACAGGGCTTTTATGGCTACACCTTC.

This rearrangement joins TRBV12-5 to TRBJ1-1, with D possibly TRBD1 on 6 matching bases. The ends were cut back, 1 base at V and 11 bases at J, with 14 bases in the middle. Germline V gene lookup returns CDR1 LGHNT and CDR2 FRNRAP. The CDR3 has 13 residues. As DNA, the CDR3 is TGTGCTAGTGGTTTGGACCCGGACAGAGAGGCTTTCTTT. This gives the protein CASGLDPDREAFF.

This rearrangement joins TRBV11-2 to TRBJ1-1, with D unresolved. The CDR3 runs to 14 residues. Trimming left V 5 bases short and J 1 base short, with 11 bases between. The germline CDR1 and CDR2 sequences are SGHAT and FQNNGV. CDR3 protein: CASSVILGNTEAFF. In nucleotides, the CDR3 is TGTGCCAGCAGCGTAATTCTCGGGAACACTGAAGCTTTCTTT.

This chain links TRBV30 with TRBJ1-4; 9 bases match TRBD1. V shed 4 bases and J 10 bases; nucleotides not matched to a gene: 10. Germline values: CDR1 GTSNPN, CDR2 SVGIG (reference sequence). This CDR3 has 14 amino acids. DNA for the CDR3: TGTGCCTGGACCAAGGACAGGGGATTAGGAAAACTGTTTTTT. Translating gives CAWTKDRGLGKLFF.

V usage is TRBV5-5 and J usage is TRBJ2-3; D is possibly TRBD1 (6 bases). V lost 0 bases to trimming and J lost 3 bases, with 8 bases between them. From germline, CDR1 is SGHKS and CDR2 YYEKEE (reference sequence). The CDR3 spans 14 residues. CDR3 region: CASSLDRVTDTQYF. The CDR3 DNA reads as TGTGCCAGCAGCTTGGACAGGGTAACAGATACGCAGTATTTT.